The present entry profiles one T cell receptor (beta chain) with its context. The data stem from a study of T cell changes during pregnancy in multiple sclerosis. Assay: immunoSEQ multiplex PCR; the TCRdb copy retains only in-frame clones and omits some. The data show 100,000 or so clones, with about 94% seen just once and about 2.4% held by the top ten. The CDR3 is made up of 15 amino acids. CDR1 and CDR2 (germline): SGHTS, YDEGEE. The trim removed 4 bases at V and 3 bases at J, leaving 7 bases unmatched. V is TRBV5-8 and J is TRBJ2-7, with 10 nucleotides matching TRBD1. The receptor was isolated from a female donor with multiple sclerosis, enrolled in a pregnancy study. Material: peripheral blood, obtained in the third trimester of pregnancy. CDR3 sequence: CASSPGQGFYYEQYF. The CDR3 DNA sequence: TGTGCCAGCAGCCCGGGACAGGGGTTTTACTACGAGCAGTACTTC.